Following are 18 T cell receptor beta chains from one sample sequenced in a study of T cells after yellow fever vaccination. A single record per CDR3 protein comes from TCRdb applying MiXCR to the 5' RACE reads. The sample has more than 90,000 distinct CDR3 sequences, roughly 7.2% seen once; the top ten hold approximately 2.7%. This specimen consisted of CD4+ T cells sorted from PBMCs, obtained approximately 40 days after the first yellow fever vaccination. The origin of the receptors is a man between 18 and 35 years old who received the YFV17D yellow fever vaccine.

This clonotype was counted between two and nine times. The V gene is TRBV5-4, the J gene TRBJ2-7; 12 bases align to TRBD2. This CDR3 comprises 17 residues. V shed 1 base, J shed 5 bases, and the junction held 10 bases outside the gene matches. Per germline, CDR1 SGHNT and CDR2 YYREEE (reference sequence). This CDR3 is CASSLWLAGGLFHEQYF. DNA of the CDR3: TGTGCCAGCAGCTTGTGGCTAGCGGGGGGGCTCTTCCACGAGCAGTACTTC. The whole variable domain, filled in from reference TRBV5-4 and TRBJ2-7, reads ETGVTQSPTHLIKTRGQQVTLRCSSQSGHNTVSWYQQALGQGPQFIFQYYREEENGRGNFPPRFSGLQFPNYSSELNVNALELDDSALYLCASSLWLAGGLFHEQYFGPGTRLTVT.

Ten or more counts support this clonotype. The chain has TRBV4-1 and TRBJ2-5, with D possibly matching TRBD2 (7 bases). The CDR3 loop spans 15 amino acids. In germline, CDR1 is MGHRA, CDR2 YSYEKL. V lost 0 bases and J lost 7, with 15 bases in between. CDR3 nucleotide sequence: TGCGCCAGCAGCCAAGAGGGGGGGGGCGGAGTGACCCAGTACTTC. Protein product: CASSQEGGGGVTQYF.

Many counts were recorded for this clonotype. The chain employs TRBV5-1 and TRBJ2-3; TRBD2 agrees at 9 bases. The germline V gene encodes CDR1 SGHRS and CDR2 YFSETQ. The V and J ends lost 6 bases and 2 bases, in that order; junction bases with no gene match: 4. The CDR3 spans 14 residues. The CDR3 sequence is CASNGGGATDTQYF. The CDR3 nucleotides are TGCGCCAGCAATGGCGGGGGGGCCACAGATACGCAGTATTTT.

This clonotype was observed at least ten times. V is TRBV20-1 and J is TRBJ2-3; 9 bases are a match to TRBD1. Germline loops: CDR1 DFQATT, CDR2 SNEGSKA (reference sequence). Trimming cost V 1 base and J 2 bases; bases outside gene matches: 4. The CDR3 covers 15 residues. The CDR3 sequence is CSARAGTGITDTQYF. In DNA form, the CDR3 reads TGCAGTGCTAGAGCAGGGACAGGGATCACAGATACGCAGTATTTT.

This clonotype was detected many times. The gene calls are TRBV5-1 and TRBJ2-1; 10 bases line up with TRBD2. CDR1 SGHRS and CDR2 YFSETQ come from the germline V gene. This CDR3 region has 14 residues. V gave up 6 bases and J gave up 6 bases; unmatched junction bases: 6. The CDR3 DNA reads as TGCGCCAGCACCTTAGCGGGGGGCCTCAATGAGCAGTTCTTC. Protein: CASTLAGGLNEQFF.

This clonotype has at least ten counts. The chain carries TRBV7-3 and TRBJ2-3; the D is unclear. This CDR3 has 13 amino acids. V gave up 5 bases and J gave up 1 base, with 7 bases separating them. Germline CDR1 is SGHTA and CDR2 is FQGTGA. The CDR3 nucleotides are TGTGCCAGCAGCGCCGTTGGCACAGATACGCAGTATTTT. Translated: CASSAVGTDTQYF.

This clonotype has a count of ten or more. The CDR3 sequence is CASSGTLEETQYF. In DNA, the CDR3 is TGTGCCAGCAGTGGGACCCTAGAAGAGACCCAGTACTTC. The chain recombines TRBV6-2 or TRBV6-3 with TRBJ2-5; tentatively, D is TRBD1 or TRBD2 (5 bases each). The CDR3 length is 13 residues. V was pared by 5 bases and J by 3 bases, with 10 bases between. CDR1 and CDR2 (germline): MNHEY, SVGEGT.

This clonotype was recorded many times. V is TRBV27 and J is TRBJ2-3; 10 bases are a match to TRBD2. J lost 5 bases, V lost 6 bases, and 5 bases had no gene match. The CDR3 contains 14 residues. The germline V gene encodes CDR1 MNHEY and CDR2 SMNVEV (reference sequence). Written as DNA, the CDR3 is TGTGCCAGCAGCCGACGACTAGCGGGAGATACGCAGTATTTT. Translating it yields CASSRRLAGDTQYF.

This clonotype was found many times. This rearrangement joins TRBV7-3 to TRBJ2-7; 7 positions agree with TRBD1. With 5 bases clipped from V and 4 bases from J, the junction kept 11 bases outside the gene matches. Germline CDR1 reads SGHTA; CDR2 reads FQGTGA. The CDR3 length is 15 residues. The CDR3 region has the DNA TGTGCCAGCAGCGCCTTGGGACAGCATCTTTACGAGCAGTACGTC. Its translation: CASSALGQHLYEQYV.

This clonotype has a count of ten or more. The V and J genes are TRBV7-2 and TRBJ2-1; TRBD2 aligns across 8 bases. The CDR3 is made up of 16 amino acids. Germline assignment: CDR1 SGHTA and CDR2 FQGNSA. Losses at the gene ends were 4 bases for V and 0 bases for J; bases not matched to a gene: 5. CDR3 bases: TGTGCCAGCAGCTACTTAGCGGGGAACTCCTACAATGAGCAGTTCTTC. This encodes CASSYLAGNSYNEQFF.

This clonotype came up many times. V gene TRBV11-1 combines with J gene TRBJ2-1; TRBD1 agrees at 11 bases. The CDR3 contains 14 residues. V shed 6 bases, J shed 7 bases, and the junction held 5 bases outside the gene matches. Germline V gene lookup returns CDR1 SGHAT and CDR2 FQDESV (reference sequence). CDR3 coding DNA: TGTGCCAGCAGATTCCGGGACAGGGGGAATGAGCAGTTCTTC. It encodes CASRFRDRGNEQFF.

There are many counts of this clonotype. The chain carries TRBV10-3 and TRBJ1-2; the match to TRBD1 covers 8 bases. Germline V gives CDR1 ENHRY, CDR2 SYGVKD. Trimming removed 0 bases from V and 8 bases from J; junction bases left unmatched: 8. This CDR3 is 15 amino acids long. The CDR3 region has the DNA TGTGCCATCAGTGAGTCTGAGGACAGGGTCGGGGGCTACACCTTC. Translating it yields CAISESEDRVGGYTF.

This clonotype was recorded at least ten times. J is TRBJ1-6 and V is TRBV25-1; D ambiguous. Trimming left V 6 bases short and J 7 bases short, with 10 bases between. The CDR3 contains 13 residues. CDR1 is MGHDK, CDR2 SYGVNS, per germline. In nucleotides, the CDR3 is TGTGCCAGCAGGGGAGGCCTCAATTCACCCCTCCACTTT. Translated: CASRGGLNSPLHF.

This clonotype was counted at least ten times. V is TRBV7-2 and J is TRBJ2-5; TRBD2 matches 10 bases. V lost 0 bases, J lost 1 base, and 5 bases stayed unmatched. The CDR3 length is 17 residues. Germline CDR1 SGHTA, CDR2 FQGNSA. CDR3 region: CASSLAFTSGVQETQYF. In DNA, the CDR3 is TGTGCCAGCAGCTTAGCTTTTACTAGCGGGGTCCAAGAGACCCAGTACTTC.

V and J are TRBV7-2 and TRBJ1-5; 11 positions agree with TRBD1. This CDR3 is built from 17 residues. The V and J ends lost 7 bases and 0 bases, in that order; junction bases with no gene match: 8. Germline values: CDR1 SGHTA, CDR2 FQGNSA. CDR3 residues: CASTPGTGGGSNQPQHF. The CDR3 DNA sequence: TGTGCCAGCACACCTGGGACAGGGGGGGGTAGCAATCAGCCCCAGCATTTT. Using reference TRBV7-2 and TRBJ1-5 for the parts outside the CDR3, the full variable domain is GAGVSQSPSNKVTEKGKDVELRCDPISGHTALYWYRQSLGQGLEFLIYFQGNSAPDKSGLPSDRFSAERTGGSVSTLTIQRTQQEDSAVYLCASTPGTGGGSNQPQHFGDGTRLSIL.

In its sample, this clonotype was seen many times. The chain combines TRBV5-6 with TRBJ2-3; D assignment may be TRBD1 or TRBD2 (5 bases each). The ends were cut back, 4 bases at V and 1 base at J, with 13 bases in the middle. CDR1 and CDR2 (germline): SGHDT, YYEEEE. The CDR3 contains 15 residues. This chain's CDR3 is CASSLGTAGTDTQYF. CDR3 nucleotides: TGTGCCAGCAGCCTCGGGACCGCAGGCACAGATACGCAGTATTTT.

This clonotype occurred many times. This chain connects TRBV7-2 to TRBJ1-1; the D gene is possibly TRBD1 (6 bases). With 3 bases removed from V and 6 bases from J, the gap between germline ends came to 8 bases. Germline loops: CDR1 SGHTA, CDR2 FQGNSA. This CDR3 is 12 amino acids long. CDR3 in amino acids: CASSFGQSEAFF. The CDR3 DNA is TGTGCCAGCAGCTTTGGACAGTCTGAAGCTTTCTTT.

This clonotype was recorded many times. This chain joins TRBV7-9 and TRBJ2-3; weak D call: TRBD2 (5 bases). V was clipped by 8 bases and J by 1 base, with 22 bases between them. Per germline, CDR1 SEHNR and CDR2 FQNEAQ (reference sequence). The CDR3 consists of 17 residues. In DNA, the CDR3 is TGTGCCAGCCCTCCTCCCGGGGTATTGAAGGGCACAGATACGCAGTATTTT. This codes for CASPPPGVLKGTDTQYF.